These 15 T cell receptor beta chains share one sample of origin, sequenced in a study of T-cell memory formation after mild COVID-19. TCRdb re-analysed the 5' RACE reads in MiXCR, keeping a single row per CDR3 protein. The table lists over 450,000 distinct CDR3 sequences, about a fifth of them singletons. The sample consisted of PBMCs or a T cell subset sorted from them (not recorded which). The receptors come from an adult woman who had mild COVID-19 (a few samples of this study predate the infection). Cell type and time point are not known.

The gene calls are TRBV7-9 and TRBJ2-3, with 12 bases aligning to TRBD1. V shed 5 bases and J 5 bases; nucleotides not matched to a gene: 8. The germline V gene has CDR1 SEHNR and CDR2 FQNEAQ (reference sequence). The CDR3 extends over 16 amino acids. For the CDR3, the DNA is TGTGCCAGCAGCCCCCGGGACAGGGGGCGGGGAGATACGCAGTATTTT. Translation gives CASSPRDRGRGDTQYF.

V usage is TRBV6-2 or TRBV6-3 and J usage is TRBJ2-5, with 8 bases fitting TRBD2. The germline V gene encodes CDR1 MNHEY and CDR2 SVGEGT. V was clipped by 4 bases and J by 5 bases; unmatched bases: 9. The CDR3 contains 15 residues. CDR3 in DNA: TGTGCCAGCAGTTTGTTCGGGAGGGCCGCCGAGACCCAGTACTTC. Translation gives CASSLFGRAAETQYF.

This rearrangement joins TRBV20-1 to TRBJ2-5; no reliable D call. Between the trimmed V and J ends, which lost 3 bases and 9 bases, there was a span of 14 bases. The V gene's germline CDR1 is DFQATT and CDR2 SNEGSKA (reference sequence). This CDR3 has 12 amino acids. The CDR3 spells CSASRPQKPQYF. As DNA, the CDR3 is TGCAGTGCTAGTAGGCCCCAAAAACCCCAGTACTTC.

In this sample, this clonotype turned up a few times. The chain is built from TRBV7-9 and TRBJ2-2; TRBD2 aligns across 7 bases. The V gene end was trimmed by 4 bases and the J gene end by 6 bases; junction bases not matched to a gene: 11. The CDR3 spans 16 residues. The germline gives CDR1 SEHNR, CDR2 FQNEAQ (reference sequence). The CDR3 loop reads CASSSDVAGEAGELFF. The CDR3 nucleotides read TGTGCCAGCAGCTCAGACGTGGCGGGAGAGGCCGGGGAGCTGTTTTTT.

This sequence joins TRBV4-1 and TRBJ2-3, with TRBD2 matching over 10 bases. This CDR3 has 17 residues. Germline assignment: CDR1 MGHRA and CDR2 YSYEKL. The junction had 8 bases not matched to a gene; V was cut back by 0 bases and J by 5 bases. CDR3 bases: TGCGCCAGCAGCCAAGATAGGAGCGGGAGGGGGGTAGATACGCAGTATTTT. This codes for CASSQDRSGRGVDTQYF.

A few counts support this clonotype. V usage is TRBV6-2 or TRBV6-3 and J usage is TRBJ2-1; 8 bases are a match to TRBD2. The CDR3 consists of 16 residues. Germline CDR1 MNHEY, CDR2 SVGEGT. V was clipped by 2 bases and J by 8 bases; unmatched bases: 11. The CDR3 DNA reads as TGTGCCAGCAGTTACCCAACTAGCGGAGCGGCGTATGAGCAGTTCTTC. Translation gives CASSYPTSGAAYEQFF.

The chain recombines TRBV7-6 with TRBJ2-3; weak D call: TRBD2 (6 bases). This CDR3 has 15 residues. Germline assignment: CDR1 SGHVS and CDR2 FNYEAQ. Trimming cost V 5 bases and J 3 bases, with 15 bases left between them. The CDR3 DNA is TGTGCCAGCAGCCCGGCGGGGTATCGGACAGATACGCAGTATTTT. It is translated as CASSPAGYRTDTQYF.

The V call is TRBV7-9, the J call TRBJ2-1; 10 nucleotides agree with TRBD1. V was pared by 8 bases and J by 8 bases, with 9 bases of the junction left unmatched. This CDR3 comprises 14 residues. Germline V gene lookup returns CDR1 SEHNR and CDR2 FQNEAQ (reference sequence). For the CDR3, the DNA is TGTGCCAGCCTCTTCGGACAGGGGGTCTATGAGCAGTTCTTC. This codes for CASLFGQGVYEQFF.

V gene TRBV18 combines with J gene TRBJ2-7; 7 nucleotides agree with TRBD1. Germline-derived CDR1 and CDR2 are KGHSH and LQKENI. The CDR3 covers 16 residues. Unmatched junction bases numbered 10, after V lost 2 bases and J lost 3 bases. The DNA for the CDR3 is TGTGCCAGCTCACCAACTCCGGGACAGAACCGCTACGAGCAGTACTTC. It translates to CASSPTPGQNRYEQYF.

This clonotype was recorded many times. The CDR3 loop is CASSRGLSDTQYF. CDR3 nucleotides: TGTGCCAGTAGTAGGGGACTGTCGGATACGCAGTATTTT. The chain couples TRBV19 to TRBJ2-3, with D maybe TRBD2 (6 bases). There are 13 residues in the CDR3. Between the trimmed V and J ends, which lost 4 bases and 6 bases, there was a span of 11 bases. Looked up from germline, CDR1 is LNHDA and CDR2 is SQIVND (reference sequence).

This chain connects TRBV6-5 to TRBJ2-7, with 10 bases lining up with TRBD2. V lost 3 bases to trimming and J lost 4 bases; unmatched junction nucleotides: 3. This CDR3 is built from 14 residues. CDR1 is MNHEY and CDR2 is SVGAGI in the germline V gene. Here the CDR3 reads CASSYLAGEYEQYF. As DNA, the CDR3 is TGTGCCAGCAGTTATCTAGCGGGGGAATACGAGCAGTACTTC.

V and J are TRBV6-1 and TRBJ2-2; 8 bases are shared with TRBD2. J gave up 7 bases and V 7 bases, and 20 bases lay outside the gene matches. The CDR3 totals 18 residues. Germline CDR1 reads MNHNS; CDR2 reads SASEGT. This chain's CDR3 is CASTPSRGLAKSSGELFF. CDR3 bases: TGTGCCAGCACCCCATCCCGAGGACTAGCAAAGTCGAGCGGGGAGCTGTTTTTT.

This rearrangement joins TRBV12-3 or TRBV12-4 to TRBJ2-5; D may be TRBD2 (6 bases). Trimming shortened V by 8 bases and J by 3 bases, and 16 bases separated the two germline ends. The CDR3 extends over 14 amino acids. The chain's CDR3 is CASRPSPGEETQYF. The DNA of the CDR3 is TGTGCCAGCCGACCGTCACCGGGAGAAGAGACCCAGTACTTC.

This clonotype was counted a few times. The chain has TRBV9 and TRBJ2-6, with D possibly TRBD1 on 5 matching bases. Per the germline V gene, CDR1 is SGDLS and CDR2 is YYNGEE. V lost 3 bases and J 13 bases, leaving 11 bases between the germline ends. The CDR3 runs to 12 residues. The chain's CDR3 is CASSAAQGVLTF. In DNA form, the CDR3 reads TGTGCCAGCAGCGCCGCCCAGGGTGTCCTGACTTTC. The entire variable domain, with the rest obtained from reference TRBV9 and TRBJ2-6, is as follows: DSGVTQTPKHLITATGQRVTLRCSPRSGDLSVYWYQQSLDQGLQFLIQYYNGEERAKGNILERFSAQQFPDLHSELNLSSLELGDSALYFCASSAAQGVLTFGAGSRLTVL.

The rearrangement uses TRBV18 and TRBJ2-7; 7 nucleotides agree with TRBD2. The J segment lost 0 bases and the V segment lost 5 bases, leaving 10 bases of the junction unmatched. Germline V gene data show CDR1 as KGHSH and CDR2 as LQKENI. The CDR3 is made up of 16 amino acids. CDR3 in amino acids: CASSGPSGLTSYEQYF. Written as DNA, the CDR3 is TGTGCCAGCTCAGGTCCCTCGGGACTAACCTCCTACGAGCAGTACTTC.